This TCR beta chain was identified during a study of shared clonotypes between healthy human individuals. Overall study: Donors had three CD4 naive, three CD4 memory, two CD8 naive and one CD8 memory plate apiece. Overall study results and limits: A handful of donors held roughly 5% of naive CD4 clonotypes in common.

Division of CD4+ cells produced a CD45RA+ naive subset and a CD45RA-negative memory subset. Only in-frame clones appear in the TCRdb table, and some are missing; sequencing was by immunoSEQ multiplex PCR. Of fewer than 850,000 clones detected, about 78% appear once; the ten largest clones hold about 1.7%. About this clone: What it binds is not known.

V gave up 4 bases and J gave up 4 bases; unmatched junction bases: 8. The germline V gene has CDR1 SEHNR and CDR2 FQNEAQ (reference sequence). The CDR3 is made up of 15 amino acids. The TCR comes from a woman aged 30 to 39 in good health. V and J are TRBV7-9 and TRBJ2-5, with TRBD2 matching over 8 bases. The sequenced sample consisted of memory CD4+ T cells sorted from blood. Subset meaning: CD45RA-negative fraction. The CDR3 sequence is CASSSYSGSRETQYF. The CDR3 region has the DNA TGTGCCAGCAGCTCCTACAGCGGGAGTCGAGAGACCCAGTACTTC.